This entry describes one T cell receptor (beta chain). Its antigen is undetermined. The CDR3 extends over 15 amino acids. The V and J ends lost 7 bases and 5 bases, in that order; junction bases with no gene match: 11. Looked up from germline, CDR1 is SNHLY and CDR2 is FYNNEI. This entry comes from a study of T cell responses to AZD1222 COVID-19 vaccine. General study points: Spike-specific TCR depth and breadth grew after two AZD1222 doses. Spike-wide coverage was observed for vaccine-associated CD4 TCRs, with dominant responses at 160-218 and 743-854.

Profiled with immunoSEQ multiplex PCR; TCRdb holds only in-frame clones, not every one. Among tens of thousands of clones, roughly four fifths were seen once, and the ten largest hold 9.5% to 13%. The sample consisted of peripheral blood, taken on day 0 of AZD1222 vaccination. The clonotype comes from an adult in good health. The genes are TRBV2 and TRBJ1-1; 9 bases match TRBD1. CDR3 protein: CASIPGQGALTEAFF. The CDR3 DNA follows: TGTGCCAGCATTCCGGGACAGGGAGCATTAACTGAAGCTTTCTTT.